Listed here are 16 T cell receptor beta chains from one sample, sequenced in a study of cytomegalovirus exposure and HLA in healthy donors. 60 Vbeta and 13 Jbeta primers were used in PCR. Libraries were prepared by immunoSEQ multiplex PCR; TCRdb keeps only in-frame clonotypes and omits some of them. The sample holds 75,000 to 90,000 clones, 85% seen once. The sequencing sample was made of PBMCs. Receptors originate from a middle-aged man in good health and CMV-seropositive.

This rearrangement joins TRBV6-1 to TRBJ1-6; D is ambiguous. The CDR3 spans 13 residues. V was clipped by 5 bases and J by 10 bases, with 12 bases between them. Germline V gene lookup returns CDR1 MNHNS and CDR2 SASEGT. The CDR3 sequence: CASSNTGSSPLHF. The CDR3 region has the DNA TGTGCCAGCAGTAACACCGGGTCGTCACCCCTCCACTTT.

The rearrangement joins TRBV4-2 to TRBJ1-5, with D uncertain. Germline V lookup: CDR1 LGHNA, CDR2 YNFKEQ. CDR3 size: 15 residues. Deletions cut 4 bases from V and 1 base from J, with 11 bases between. CDR3: CASSREARSNQPQHF. In nucleotides, the CDR3 is TGTGCCAGCAGCCGAGAAGCGCGGAGCAATCAGCCCCAGCATTTT.

The chain is built from TRBV4-1 and TRBJ2-1, with TRBD2 identical over 10 bases. The V segment lost 4 bases and the J segment 2 bases; nucleotides outside the gene matches: 5. The CDR3 spans 16 residues. Per the germline V gene, CDR1 is MGHRA and CDR2 is YSYEKL. The CDR3 here is CASSLTAGGPYNEQFF. In DNA form, the CDR3 reads TGCGCCAGCAGCCTAACAGCGGGAGGGCCCTACAATGAGCAGTTCTTC.

V usage is TRBV12-5 and J usage is TRBJ1-4, with a tentative D call TRBD1 (6 bases). This CDR3 is 17 amino acids long. CDR1 and CDR2 (germline): LGHNT, FRNRAP. V gave up 1 base and J gave up 4 bases, with 16 bases separating them. As DNA, the CDR3 is TGTGCTAGTGGTTTGGAAAAGACAGGAGGAGGTAATGAAAAACTGTTTTTT. Its protein is CASGLEKTGGGNEKLFF.

This clone has a handful of counts. The V gene is TRBV29-1, the J gene TRBJ2-7, with D tentatively TRBD2 (5 bases). Germline V gene lookup returns CDR1 SQVTM and CDR2 ANQGSEA. The CDR3 is 12 residues long. V was cut by 7 bases and J by 0 bases, with 10 bases left in between. For the CDR3, the DNA is TGCAGCGGCCGGACTTCCTCCTACGAGCAGTACTTC. It yields the protein CSGRTSSYEQYF.

The chain links TRBV4-2 to TRBJ2-3; D ambiguous. V was cut by 1 base and J by 6 bases, with 8 bases left in between. The germline V gene has CDR1 LGHNA and CDR2 YNFKEQ. The CDR3 loop spans 13 amino acids. The CDR3 loop reads CASSQALLDTQYF. The CDR3 region has the DNA TGTGCCAGCAGCCAAGCCCTTCTCGATACGCAGTATTTT.

The chain combines TRBV18 with TRBJ1-1; D ambiguous. This CDR3 has 15 amino acids. Germline assignment: CDR1 KGHSH and CDR2 LQKENI. V lost 3 bases to trimming and J lost 4 bases, with 15 bases between them. CDR3 in DNA: TGTGCCAGCTCACCTGCGGGAAGAGAAGGCACTGAAGCTTTCTTT. This codes for CASSPAGREGTEAFF.

The V gene is TRBV28, the J gene TRBJ2-5; 10 nucleotides agree with TRBD2. The CDR3 extends over 15 amino acids. Per the germline V gene, CDR1 is MDHEN and CDR2 is SYDVKM. Unmatched junction bases numbered 2, after V lost 2 bases and J lost 2 bases. The CDR3 nucleotides read TGTGCCAGCAGTTTAGGGACTAGCGTACAAGAGACCCAGTACTTC. Translated: CASSLGTSVQETQYF. Full variable domain (rest looked up from reference TRBV28 and TRBJ2-5): DVKVTQSSRYLVKRTGEKVFLECVQDMDHENMFWYRQDPGLGLRLIYFSYDVKMKEKGDIPEGYSVSREKKERFSLILESASTNQTSMYLCASSLGTSVQETQYFGPGTRLLVL.

This clone rates as hyperexpanded (1% or more). The same CDR3 also results from other DNA sequences found in this sample. CDR3 nucleotides: TGTGCCAGCAGCTTAGGAGGGGGAGGCTACACCTTC. This codes for CASSLGGGGYTF. The chain uses TRBV7-2 and TRBJ1-2, with a tentative D call TRBD1 (6 bases). Germline lookup yields CDR1 SGHTA and CDR2 FQGNSA. The CDR3 contains 12 residues. V lost 1 base and J 8 bases, leaving 8 bases between the germline ends.

In its sample, this clone was seen once. The V and J genes are TRBV18 and TRBJ2-4; 16 bases are a match to TRBD2. The CDR3 loop spans 18 amino acids. CDR1 and CDR2 from the germline V gene are KGHSH and LQKENI. V shed 3 bases, J shed 6 bases, and the junction held 8 bases outside the gene matches. The CDR3 nucleotides read TGTGCCAGCTCACCGTCCGGGACTAGCGGGAGGGCCCCAAACATTCAGTACTTC. Translated, it gives CASSPSGTSGRAPNIQYF.

This chain joins TRBV27 and TRBJ2-4, with D perhaps matching TRBD1 (5 bases). The CDR3 runs 14 residues. With 2 bases removed from V and 6 bases from J, the gap between germline ends came to 11 bases. Per germline, CDR1 MNHEY and CDR2 SMNVEV (reference sequence). The CDR3 DNA reads TGTGCCAGCAGTTTAAGGCGGCAGGGAAACATTCAGTACTTC. It codes for CASSLRRQGNIQYF.

The V call is TRBV11-1, the J call TRBJ1-6; D is undetermined. Germline CDR1 is SGHAT and CDR2 is FQDESV (reference sequence). There are 17 residues in the CDR3. V lost 2 bases and J lost 8, with 19 bases in between. In DNA form, the CDR3 reads TGTGCCAGCAGCTTATCGGCAGCGGCAGATTTAGATTCACCCCTCCACTTT. This sequence encodes CASSLSAAADLDSPLHF.

The CDR3, as DNA: TGTGCCAGCCTTCTTGGCGGGACAGCGTGGGAGCAGTACTTC. It yields the protein CASLLGGTAWEQYF. The chain has TRBV6-1 and TRBJ2-5; maybe TRBD1 (7 bases). V gave up 8 bases and J gave up 11 bases, with 24 bases separating them. There are 14 residues in the CDR3. Germline-derived CDR1 and CDR2 are MNHNS and SASEGT.

The genes are TRBV15 and TRBJ2-7, with 8 positions matching TRBD1. The trim removed 0 bases at V and 3 bases at J, leaving 7 bases unmatched. This CDR3 spans 16 amino acids. Germline-derived CDR1 and CDR2 are LNHNV and YYDKDF (reference sequence). The CDR3, as DNA: TGTGCCACCAGCAGAGATGTCGGGACAGGCATCTACGAGCAGTACTTC. Translation: CATSRDVGTGIYEQYF.

The gene calls are TRBV27 and TRBJ2-2, with TRBD1 as a possible D gene (6 bases). Germline V gene lookup returns CDR1 MNHEY and CDR2 SMNVEV (reference sequence). V gave up 0 bases and J gave up 4 bases, with 12 bases separating them. The CDR3 extends over 16 amino acids. In nucleotides, the CDR3 is TGTGCCAGCAGTTTATCGGGGACACCGAGCACCGGGGAGCTGTTTTTT. Protein: CASSLSGTPSTGELFF.

For this clone: With a far larger clone one base away, a read error is the likely cause. The identical CDR3 is also encoded by other nucleotide sequences in the sample. The chain carries TRBV5-1 and TRBJ1-6, with D tentatively TRBD1 (5 bases). Germline-derived CDR1 and CDR2 are SGHRS and YFSETQ. V was pared by 3 bases and J by 3 bases, with 13 bases between. This CDR3 spans 16 amino acids. The CDR3 DNA is TGCGCCAGCAGCTCCGGGACTGGGGGCTATAATTCACCCCTCCACTTT. This sequence encodes CASSSGTGGYNSPLHF. The full variable domain, rest sourced from reference TRBV5-1 and TRBJ1-6, is KAGVTQTPRYLIKTRGQQVTLSCSPISGHRSVSWYQQTPGQGLQFLFEYFSETQRNKGNFPGRFSGRQFSNSRSEMNVSTLELGDSALYLCASSSGTGGYNSPLHFGNGTRLTVT.